The 15 T cell receptor beta chains below come from one sample, sequenced in a study of T cell repertoires in breast cancer. The expanded emulsion RT-PCR method captured paired alpha and beta chains from CD8+ T cells. Blocking oligonucleotides added to a second nested PCR suppressed unpaired genes. TCRdb called the emulsion pairing reads again in MiXCR, with one record for every CDR3 protein. The sample has tens of thousands of distinct CDR3 sequences; roughly 42% are singletons. Sequencing input: CD8+ T cells. The origin of the receptors is a pool of human donors with breast cancer or a healthy control (not recorded which).

This chain connects TRBV20-1 to TRBJ1-2, with D tentatively TRBD1 (6 bases). With 0 bases removed from V and 5 bases from J, the gap between germline ends came to 16 bases. CDR3 length: 15 amino acids. Germline loops: CDR1 DFQATT, CDR2 SNEGSKA (reference sequence). For the CDR3, the DNA is TGCAGTGCTAGAGATCAGAGGGGGGACTTGTATGGCTACACCTTC. Translating it yields CSARDQRGDLYGYTF.

The gene calls are TRBV12-3 or TRBV12-4 and TRBJ1-5; 9 bases align to TRBD1. J lost 2 bases, V lost 4 bases, and 0 bases had no gene match. CDR3 length: 14 amino acids. This CDR3 is CASSWTGGNQPQHF. DNA of the CDR3: TGTGCCAGCAGTTGGACAGGGGGCAATCAGCCCCAGCATTTT.

This clonotype was seen more than once but under ten times. The V and J genes are TRBV4-1 and TRBJ2-1; the D is unclear. The CDR3 has 13 amino acids. Germline V gene lookup returns CDR1 MGHRA and CDR2 YSYEKL. V was trimmed by 0 bases and J by 6 bases, leaving 6 bases between them. DNA for the CDR3: TGCGCCAGCAGCCAAGAGGAAAGCAATGAGCAGTTCTTC. Encoded protein: CASSQEESNEQFF.

Note on this clonotype: This may come from a read error, since a much larger clone is one base off. CDR3 protein: CASTGGPVTYEQYF. DNA for the CDR3: TGTGCCAGCACCGGAGGGCCCGTCACCTACGAGCAGTACTTC. This chain joins TRBV6-5 and TRBJ2-7, with D tentatively TRBD2 (6 bases). With 7 bases removed from V and 2 bases from J, the gap between germline ends came to 15 bases. This CDR3 spans 14 amino acids. CDR1 is MNHEY and CDR2 is SVGAGI in the germline V gene.

The CDR3, as DNA: TGTGCCAGCTCACTTGTTAGTGTTGGGACAGACAATTCACCCCTCCACTTT. It translates to CASSLVSVGTDNSPLHF. This chain connects TRBV18 to TRBJ1-6, with TRBD1 identical over 7 bases. The CDR3 extends over 17 amino acids. Trimming at V came to 4 bases and at J to 7 bases, leaving 13 bases not matched to a gene. Looked up from germline, CDR1 is KGHSH and CDR2 is LQKENI.

Only a few counts were recorded for this clonotype. This sequence joins TRBV7-3 and TRBJ2-7; 9 nucleotides line up with TRBD2. The CDR3 spans 16 residues. Germline CDR1 SGHTA, CDR2 FQGTGA. V was clipped by 5 bases and J by 5 bases; unmatched bases: 13. The CDR3 here is CASSPTGTSPVHEQYF. CDR3 bases: TGTGCCAGCAGCCCAACCGGGACTAGCCCCGTCCACGAGCAGTACTTC.

This clonotype was seen many times. The chain employs TRBV7-9 and TRBJ1-4; D is ambiguous. The germline V and J ends were trimmed by 5 bases and 10 bases, with 17 bases remaining between them. Germline loops: CDR1 SEHNR, CDR2 FQNEAQ (reference sequence). This CDR3 contains 14 residues. The CDR3 region is CASSAGGRSGKLFF. The DNA of the CDR3 is TGTGCCAGCAGCGCCGGAGGGCGGTCGGGAAAACTGTTTTTT.

There are a few counts of this clonotype. J is TRBJ2-1 and V is TRBV7-9, with D possibly matching TRBD2 (5 bases). The CDR3 totals 15 residues. CDR1 SEHNR and CDR2 FQNEAQ come from the germline V gene (reference sequence). V lost 3 bases to trimming and J lost 9 bases, with 18 bases between them. CDR3 sequence reads: CASSFGRVVSGEQFF. The CDR3 DNA follows: TGTGCCAGCAGCTTCGGTCGGGTAGTAAGCGGTGAGCAGTTCTTC.

This clonotype was detected a few times. The chain uses TRBV6-5 and TRBJ2-7; a weak D match, TRBD1 (6 bases). The CDR3 consists of 14 residues. Germline lookup yields CDR1 MNHEY and CDR2 SVGAGI. The germline V and J ends were trimmed by 0 bases and 2 bases, with 8 bases remaining between them. The CDR3 spells CASSYSGQPYEQYF. In nucleotides, the CDR3 is TGTGCCAGCAGTTACTCTGGACAGCCCTACGAGCAGTACTTC.

The gene calls are TRBV7-2 and TRBJ2-7, with TRBD1 matching 10 bases. The CDR3 loop spans 17 amino acids. CDR1 is SGHTA and CDR2 is FQGNSA in the germline V gene. Trimming took 4 bases from V and 0 from J; bases not matched to a gene: 9. This CDR3 reads CASSYRAGQGSSYEQYF. The CDR3 nucleotides are TGTGCCAGCAGCTACCGCGCGGGACAGGGGAGCTCCTACGAGCAGTACTTC.

In DNA, the CDR3 is TGTGCCGGCCGCGGGGGCCCCACAGATACGCAGTATTTT. Protein sequence: CAGRGGPTDTQYF. The V and J genes are TRBV12-3 or TRBV12-4 and TRBJ2-3, with a possible D match to TRBD2 (7 bases). Trimming removed 11 bases at V and 2 bases at J, with 14 bases between. The CDR3 loop spans 13 amino acids.

The chain couples TRBV20-1 to TRBJ2-1; a weak D match, TRBD2 (5 bases). The ends were cut back, 0 bases at V and 0 bases at J, with 18 bases in the middle. In germline, CDR1 is DFQATT, CDR2 SNEGSKA (reference sequence). The CDR3 totals 18 residues. DNA for the CDR3: TGCAGTGCTAGAGATCTATCGTTCGGGAAAAGCTCCTACAATGAGCAGTTCTTC. This sequence encodes CSARDLSFGKSSYNEQFF.

The genes are TRBV29-1 and TRBJ2-3; TRBD2 matches 9 bases. The CDR3 totals 14 residues. The ends lost 1 base at V and 2 bases at J; junction bases unmatched: 1. CDR1 and CDR2 from the germline V gene are SQVTM and ANQGSEA. In DNA form, the CDR3 reads TGCAGCGTTGAAGGGACTAGCGACACAGATACGCAGTATTTT. It encodes CSVEGTSDTDTQYF.

The V gene is TRBV6-1, the J gene TRBJ2-5; TRBD2 matches 9 bases. J was trimmed by 5 bases and V by 0 bases; bases with no gene match: 7. Germline V gene data show CDR1 as MNHNS and CDR2 as SASEGT. The CDR3 has 16 residues. CDR3 DNA sequence: TGTGCCAGCAGTGAAGCGGTTTTAGCGGGAGTGGAGACCCAGTACTTC. Translated, it gives CASSEAVLAGVETQYF.

This clonotype was counted only a few times. V gene TRBV19 combines with J gene TRBJ1-2, with a tentative D call TRBD1 (5 bases). The CDR3 loop spans 16 amino acids. With 5 bases removed from V and 1 base from J, the gap between germline ends came to 17 bases. Germline V gene sequence: CDR1 LNHDA, CDR2 SQIVND (reference sequence). This CDR3 reads CASSSRSQGGNYGYTF. The CDR3 nucleotides are TGTGCCAGTAGTTCCCGATCTCAGGGCGGTAACTATGGCTACACCTTC.